The T cell receptor beta chain described here comes from a study of T cell clones after liver transplantation. Study-wide background: HCV positivity affected three of eight recipients; the rest lacked autoimmune or viral indications.

On this clone: Its specificity is not known.

Sequencing was performed with immunoSEQ multiplex PCR; in TCRdb, only in-frame clones are kept and a portion is missing. The sample lists about 24,000 clones; roughly 69% were seen once. Findings and limits, study-wide: These preliminary findings come from unstandardized post-transplant sampling times.

This clonotype was sampled from a human donor who received a liver transplant. The material was CD4+ T cells from blood, obtained before liver transplant.

The DNA of the CDR3 is TGTGCCAGCAGCTTAGGACAGAATAATGAAAAACTGTTTTTT. This encodes CASSLGQNNEKLFF. The chain combines TRBV5-6 with TRBJ1-4, with a possible D match to TRBD1 (6 bases). CDR1 and CDR2 (germline): SGHDT, YYEEEE. The V and J ends lost 2 bases and 4 bases respectively, with 9 bases between them. The length of the CDR3 is 14 residues.